Below, 29 T cell receptor beta chains from the same sample are listed, as sequenced in a study of CD8+CD57+ T cells in acquired aplastic anemia. Genomic DNA provided the template from which TCR beta VDJ and CDR3 profiles were obtained. TCRdb reanalysed the reads using MiXCR and keeps one entry per CDR3 protein. The repertoire holds some 180,000 distinct CDR3 sequences, 35% to 50% seen once, with around 2.9% in the top ten. The sample comprised sorted CD4+, CD8+, or CD8+CD57+ T cells (not recorded which) from PBMCs. These receptor sequences come from a human donor in good health.

The table lists this clonotype with many counts. This chain connects TRBV5-1 to TRBJ2-7, with D maybe TRBD1 (5 bases). Germline V gene data show CDR1 as SGHRS and CDR2 as YFSETQ. Deletions cut 2 bases from V and 2 bases from J, with 14 bases between. This CDR3 is built from 15 residues. The CDR3 sequence: CASSLTGAPTYEQYF. CDR3 bases: TGCGCCAGCAGCTTAACAGGAGCTCCTACCTACGAGCAGTACTTC.

As regards this clonotype: A much larger clone differs by one base, so this may be a read error. This chain uses TRBV5-1 with TRBJ2-3; 8 bases match TRBD2. This CDR3 contains 17 residues. The V gene's germline CDR1 is SGHRS and CDR2 YFSETQ. V lost 0 bases, J lost 2 bases, and 8 bases stayed unmatched. The CDR3 nucleotides read TGCGCCAGCAGCTTGGCCACGAGTAGCGGGGCCACAGATACGCAGTATTTT. Translation gives CASSLATSSGATDTQYF.

The sample holds many counts of this clonotype. The chain employs TRBV10-3 and TRBJ2-7; TRBD2 matches 7 bases. CDR3 length equals 14 residues. Germline V gene lookup returns CDR1 ENHRY and CDR2 SYGVKD. Trimming at V came to 2 bases and at J to 6 bases, leaving 7 bases not matched to a gene. The CDR3 is CAISEALAASEQYF. In nucleotides, the CDR3 is TGTGCCATCAGTGAGGCCCTAGCGGCTTCCGAGCAGTACTTC.

The chain links TRBV7-6 to TRBJ2-3; D not resolved. Trimming left V 5 bases short and J 2 bases short, with 8 bases between. This CDR3 comprises 13 residues. From germline, CDR1 is SGHVS and CDR2 FNYEAQ. The CDR3 DNA reads TGTGCCAGCAGCAGATGGACCACAGATACGCAGTATTTT. Translating it yields CASSRWTTDTQYF.

This clonotype showed up many times. This chain joins TRBV19 and TRBJ1-2; no clear D gene. In germline, CDR1 is LNHDA, CDR2 SQIVND (reference sequence). This CDR3 is 14 amino acids long. V lost 3 bases, J lost 4 bases, and 12 bases lay in between. CDR3 coding DNA: TGTGCCAGTAGTATCGCGGTACCTGGCTATGGCTACACCTTC. Translation: CASSIAVPGYGYTF.

This clonotype has only a few counts. The J gene is TRBJ2-7, the V gene TRBV9, with 7 bases fitting TRBD2. V lost 2 bases to trimming and J lost 3 bases; unmatched junction nucleotides: 8. This CDR3 comprises 15 residues. Germline V gene sequence: CDR1 SGDLS, CDR2 YYNGEE. CDR3 coding DNA: TGTGCCAGCAGCGTGGGGGGGTCGGGCTACTACGAGCAGTACTTC. Amino acid sequence: CASSVGGSGYYEQYF.

V gene TRBV28 combines with J gene TRBJ1-1; D is possibly TRBD1 (5 bases). V dropped 4 bases and J dropped 1 base, with 16 bases sitting between them. CDR3 length: 16 residues. Germline V gene data show CDR1 as MDHEN and CDR2 as SYDVKM. The CDR3 bases are TGTGCCAGCAGTTCATCCTTCAGGGAGGGGAACACTGAAGCTTTCTTT. This sequence encodes CASSSSFREGNTEAFF.

This clonotype was counted ten times or more. This rearrangement joins TRBV7-2 to TRBJ2-6; tentatively, D is TRBD2 (5 bases). V lost 2 bases, J lost 0 bases, and 5 bases lay in between. Germline V CDR1 and CDR2: SGHTA, FQGNSA. This CDR3 has 15 amino acids. CDR3 sequence: CASSLRDSGANVLTF. The CDR3 DNA reads TGTGCCAGCAGCTTACGGGACTCTGGGGCCAACGTCCTGACTTTC.

This clonotype was counted between two and nine times. A much more abundant neighbour one base away suggests this may be a read error. The rearrangement links TRBV19 to TRBJ2-7, with a weak D call TRBD1 (6 bases). This CDR3 is 15 amino acids long. Germline lookup yields CDR1 LNHDA and CDR2 SQIVND (reference sequence). Trimming removed 3 bases at V and 5 bases at J, with 17 bases between. The CDR3 DNA reads TGTGCCAGTAGTATGGCTTCAGGGGATGCGAACGAGCAGTACTTC. Its translation is CASSMASGDANEQYF.

This clonotype was counted a single time. The chain is built from TRBV5-5 and TRBJ1-3, with a weak D call TRBD1 (5 bases). Per the germline V gene, CDR1 is SGHKS and CDR2 is YYEKEE (reference sequence). The ends were cut back, 3 bases at V and 2 bases at J, with 12 bases in the middle. The length of the CDR3 is 15 residues. This chain's CDR3 is CASSSSGLTGNTIYF. In DNA, the CDR3 is TGTGCCAGCAGCTCATCAGGGTTGACTGGAAACACCATATATTTT.

This clonotype has ten or more counts. V and J are TRBV12-5 and TRBJ2-3; D unclear. Germline CDR1 is LGHNT and CDR2 is FRNRAP. The CDR3 runs to 13 residues. V lost 2 bases and J 4 bases, leaving 7 bases between the germline ends. The chain's CDR3 is CASGLWGSDTQYF. The DNA for the CDR3 is TGTGCTAGTGGTTTGTGGGGTTCAGATACGCAGTATTTT. The complete variable domain, with remaining parts taken from reference TRBV12-5 and TRBJ2-3, reads DARVTQTPRHKVTEMGQEVTMRCQPILGHNTVFWYRQTMMQGLELLAYFRNRAPLDDSGMPKDRFSAEMPDATLATLKIQPSEPRDSAVYFCASGLWGSDTQYFGPGTRLTVL.

This clonotype came up a few times. The chain has TRBV11-2 and TRBJ2-1; 11 bases fit TRBD2. Germline assignment: CDR1 SGHAT and CDR2 FQNNGV. Germline trimming cut 4 bases from V and 6 bases from J; bases unmatched to any gene: 2. The CDR3 covers 14 residues. The CDR3 nucleotides read TGTGCCAGCAGCTCTACTAGCGGGAGCAATGAGCAGTTCTTC. Translating it yields CASSSTSGSNEQFF.

V and J are TRBV11-2 and TRBJ2-2; D is undetermined. This CDR3 is built from 16 residues. The germline gives CDR1 SGHAT, CDR2 FQNNGV. V lost 5 bases to trimming and J lost 6 bases, with 19 bases between them. The CDR3 here is CASSGPWTQASGELFF. CDR3 nucleotides: TGTGCCAGCAGCGGCCCGTGGACGCAAGCGTCCGGGGAGCTGTTTTTT.

This clonotype was recorded at least ten times. The chain employs TRBV7-9 and TRBJ2-1; the D is unclear. V lost 2 bases and J 5 bases, leaving 10 bases between the germline ends. This CDR3 region has 14 residues. Germline V CDR1 and CDR2: SEHNR, FQNEAQ (reference sequence). The CDR3 bases are TGTGCCAGCAGCTTAACAGCAGCTAACAATGAGCAGTTCTTC. Residues: CASSLTAANNEQFF.

The chain has TRBV19 and TRBJ2-2; D uncertain. In germline, CDR1 is LNHDA, CDR2 SQIVND (reference sequence). The CDR3 is 12 residues long. V was pared by 3 bases and J by 8 bases, with 7 bases between. This CDR3 reads CASSIISGELFF. As DNA, the CDR3 is TGTGCCAGTAGTATCATTAGTGGGGAGCTGTTTTTT.

This clonotype came up once. The rearrangement links TRBV20-1 to TRBJ2-4; D is possibly TRBD2 (6 bases). This CDR3 has 14 amino acids. CDR1 and CDR2 from the germline V gene are DFQATT and SNEGSKA (reference sequence). V was cut by 3 bases and J by 0 bases, with 9 bases left in between. DNA of the CDR3: TGCAGTGCTAGGAAGGGACTAGCCAAAAACATTCAGTACTTC. Its translation is CSARKGLAKNIQYF.

This chain uses TRBV29-1 with TRBJ2-7; possibly TRBD1 for D (6 bases). The germline V gene has CDR1 SQVTM and CDR2 ANQGSEA. Trimming stripped 6 bases from V and 2 bases from J, with 17 bases between. The CDR3 loop spans 14 amino acids. The CDR3 nucleotides are TGCAGCGTACGACAGGCTCCCGAACCCTACGAGCAGTACTTC. It translates to CSVRQAPEPYEQYF.

Ten or more counts support this clonotype. The rearrangement joins TRBV9 to TRBJ1-6; D ambiguous. Germline V lookup: CDR1 SGDLS, CDR2 YYNGEE. V shed 3 bases and J shed 10 bases, with 11 bases lying between them. The CDR3 runs 13 residues. DNA of the CDR3: TGTGCCAGCAGCGCAAGGGATGACTCACCCCTCCACTTT. This gives the protein CASSARDDSPLHF.

The V call is TRBV20-1, the J call TRBJ2-2; no firm D call. The germline V gene encodes CDR1 DFQATT and CDR2 SNEGSKA (reference sequence). Trimming pared 4 bases from V and 4 bases from J, leaving 16 bases between. The CDR3 sequence is 15 residues long. For the CDR3, the DNA is TGCAGTGCTAAGATACGGAGTCCTAGCACCGGGGAGCTGTTTTTT. It translates to CSAKIRSPSTGELFF.

Regarding this clonotype: A much larger clone differs by one base, so this may be a read error. As the CDR3 is not closed by the conserved phenylalanine or tryptophan, this likely results from a read error. The chain recombines TRBV6-1 with TRBJ2-7; 12 positions match TRBD2. Germline CDR1 MNHNS, CDR2 SASEGT. J lost 7 bases, V lost 6 bases, and 7 bases had no gene match. CDR3 length equals 14 residues. The CDR3 nucleotides read TGTGCCAGCAGCCGTCTAGCGGGAGGGAAGGAGCAGTACCTC. Residues: CASSRLAGGKEQYL.

In this sample, this clonotype turned up many times. The V and J genes are TRBV20-1 and TRBJ1-5; TRBD1 is a possible D gene (6 bases). This CDR3 comprises 14 residues. CDR1 is DFQATT, CDR2 SNEGSKA, per germline (reference sequence). Between the trimmed V and J ends, which lost 1 base and 3 bases, there was a span of 10 bases. The CDR3 loop is CSARGGADNQPQHF. DNA for the CDR3: TGCAGTGCTAGAGGGGGGGCTGACAATCAGCCCCAGCATTTT.

This clonotype appeared a single time. The conserved closing phenylalanine or tryptophan is absent in this CDR3, likely reflecting a read error. V usage is TRBV7-6 and J usage is TRBJ1-2; 8 bases align to TRBD1. The CDR3 has 14 amino acids. Germline loops: CDR1 SGHVS, CDR2 FNYEAQ. The ends lost 5 bases at V and 4 bases at J; junction bases unmatched: 6. The CDR3 DNA sequence: TGTGCCAGCAGCCCGGACAGGGAGGGCTATGGCTACACCTCC. Its protein is CASSPDREGYGYTS.

This sequence joins TRBV28 and TRBJ2-7; 13 bases are a match to TRBD2. The ends lost 5 bases at V and 3 bases at J; junction bases unmatched: 16. This CDR3 comprises 19 residues. Per germline, CDR1 MDHEN and CDR2 SYDVKM. CDR3 protein: CASSTHPGLAGDSGYEQYF. The DNA for the CDR3 is TGTGCCAGCAGTACACACCCCGGACTAGCGGGAGATTCCGGCTACGAGCAGTACTTC.

This sequence joins TRBV5-6 and TRBJ2-2; the match to TRBD2 covers 10 bases. Germline-derived CDR1 and CDR2 are SGHDT and YYEEEE. After removal of 0 bases from V and 5 bases from J, the junction contained 10 bases not matched to a gene. The CDR3 is made up of 18 amino acids. This CDR3 is CASSLVSAGGPRTGELFF. CDR3 nucleotides: TGTGCCAGCAGCTTGGTCTCAGCGGGAGGGCCTCGGACCGGGGAGCTGTTTTTT.

This clonotype was observed at least ten times. The chain has TRBV10-3 and TRBJ2-1; 9 bases match TRBD2. The V and J ends lost 5 bases and 6 bases, in that order; junction bases with no gene match: 8. The CDR3 covers 15 residues. Germline values: CDR1 ENHRY, CDR2 SYGVKD. The DNA of the CDR3 is TGTGCCATCAGTCTCGGCGGGAGGGGTCTCAATGAGCAGTTCTTC. It specifies CAISLGGRGLNEQFF.

The table lists this clonotype with a few counts. The genes are TRBV12-3 or TRBV12-4 and TRBJ1-1; the D gene is possibly TRBD1 (5 bases). This CDR3 has 11 residues. V was clipped by 4 bases and J by 12 bases, with 12 bases between them. In DNA form, the CDR3 reads TGTGCCAGCAGTTCCGGGGCAAGACCTTTCTTT. It yields the protein CASSSGARPFF.

This clonotype was detected ten times or more. The rearrangement uses TRBV30 and TRBJ1-1; D uncertain. CDR3 length: 12 amino acids. V gave up 4 bases and J gave up 4 bases, with 10 bases separating them. The germline gives CDR1 GTSNPN, CDR2 SVGIG (reference sequence). DNA of the CDR3: TGTGCCTGGACTGTGAGGGTCACTGAAGCTTTCTTT. Protein: CAWTVRVTEAFF.

In this sample, this clonotype turned up many times. The chain couples TRBV5-1 to TRBJ2-1, with 9 positions matching TRBD2. V lost 4 bases to trimming and J lost 7 bases; unmatched junction nucleotides: 12. The CDR3 sequence is 16 residues long. Germline CDR1 SGHRS, CDR2 YFSETQ. The CDR3 DNA reads as TGCGCCAGCAGCGAGACGGCGGGAGGGGGCTTAAATGAGCAGTTCTTC. Amino acid sequence: CASSETAGGGLNEQFF.

The chain links TRBV28 to TRBJ2-7; no clear D. The CDR3 covers 13 residues. Between the trimmed V and J ends, which lost 3 bases and 2 bases, there was a span of 8 bases. Germline lookup yields CDR1 MDHEN and CDR2 SYDVKM. In DNA form, the CDR3 reads TGTGCCAGCAGTTTTAGAGTACCCTACGAGCAGTACTTC. Encoded protein: CASSFRVPYEQYF.